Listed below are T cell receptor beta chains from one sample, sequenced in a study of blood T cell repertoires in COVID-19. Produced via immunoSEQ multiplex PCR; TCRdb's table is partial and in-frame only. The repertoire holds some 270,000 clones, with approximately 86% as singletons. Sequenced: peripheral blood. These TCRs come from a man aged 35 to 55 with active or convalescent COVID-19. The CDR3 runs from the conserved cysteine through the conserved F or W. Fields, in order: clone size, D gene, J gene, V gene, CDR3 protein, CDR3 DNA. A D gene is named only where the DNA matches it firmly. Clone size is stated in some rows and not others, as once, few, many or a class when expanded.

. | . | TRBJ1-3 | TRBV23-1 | CASSQSWREPARYF | TGCGCCAGCAGTCAATCGTGGCGGGAACCAGCCCGGTATTTT
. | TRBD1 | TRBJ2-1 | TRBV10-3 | CAISATTQGANEQFF | TGTGCCATCAGCGCTACAACCCAGGGGGCCAATGAGCAGTTCTTC
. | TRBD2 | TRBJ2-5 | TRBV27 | CASSSIDYGGAQYF | TGTGCCAGCAGTTCAATTGATTACGGGGGGGCCCAGTACTTC
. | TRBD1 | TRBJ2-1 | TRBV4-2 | CASSLSSRTGWFF | TGTGCCAGCAGCCTTTCCTCTCGGACAGGTTGGTTCTTC
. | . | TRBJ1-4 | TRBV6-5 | CASSRAANEKLFF | TGTGCCAGCTCGCGGGCCGCTAATGAAAAACTGTTTTTT
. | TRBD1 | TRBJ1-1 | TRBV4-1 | CASSLRQGSGEAFF | TGCGCCAGCAGCCTACGACAGGGCTCGGGGGAAGCTTTCTTT
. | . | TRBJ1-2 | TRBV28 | CATTAGQGTGYTF | TGTGCCACCACCGCAGGGCAGGGAACTGGCTACACCTTC
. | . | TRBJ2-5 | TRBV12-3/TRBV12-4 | CASSLKETQYF | TGTGCCAGCAGCCTAAAAGAGACCCAGTACTTC
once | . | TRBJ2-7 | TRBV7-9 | CASRSGGYEQYF | TGTGCCAGCAGGTCAGGGGGGTACGAGCAGTACTTC
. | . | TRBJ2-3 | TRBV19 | CASSLRTDHTDTQYF | TGTGCCAGTAGTTTAAGGACAGACCACACAGATACGCAGTATTTT
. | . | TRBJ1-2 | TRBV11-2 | CASSPYFGGDYGYTF | TGTGCCAGCAGCCCCTATTTTGGAGGGGACTATGGCTACACCTTC
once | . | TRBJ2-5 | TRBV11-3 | CASSIRVSDGETQYF | TGTGCCAGCAGCATCAGGGTCTCGGATGGAGAGACCCAGTACTTC
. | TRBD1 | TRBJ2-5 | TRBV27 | CARTGAGQETQYF | TGTGCCAGAACAGGGGCAGGACAAGAGACCCAGTACTTC
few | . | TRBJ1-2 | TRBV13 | CASSLAGGDGYYGYTF | TGTGCCAGCAGCTTGGCTGGAGGGGATGGATACTATGGCTACACCTTC
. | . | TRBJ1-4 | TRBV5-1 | CASSSGEKLFF | TGCGCCAGCAGTTCGGGTGAAAAACTGTTTTTT
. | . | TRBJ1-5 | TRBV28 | CASRQAPNQPQHF | TGTGCCAGCAGACAGGCACCCAATCAGCCCCAGCATTTT
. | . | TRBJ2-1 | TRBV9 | CASSVDSSNEQFF | TGTGCCAGCAGCGTAGACAGTTCCAATGAGCAGTTCTTC
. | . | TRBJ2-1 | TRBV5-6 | CASRFFGAGVRDEQFF | TGTGCCAGCAGATTCTTTGGGGCAGGGGTTAGAGATGAGCAGTTCTTC
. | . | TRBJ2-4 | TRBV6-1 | CASSELGGEGDNLAKNIQYF | TGTGCCAGCAGTGAGTTAGGAGGCGAAGGGGACAACCTAGCCAAAAACATTCAGTACTTC
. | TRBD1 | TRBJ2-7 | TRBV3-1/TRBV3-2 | CASSQDGTGAHEQYF | TGTGCCAGCAGCCAAGACGGGACAGGGGCCCACGAGCAGTACTTC
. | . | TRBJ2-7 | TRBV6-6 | CASRSSVEQYF | TGTGCCAGCAGGTCCAGTGTCGAGCAGTACTTC
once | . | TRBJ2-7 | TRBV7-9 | CASSLSVGRGDSNEQYF | TGTGCCAGCAGCTTAAGCGTAGGTAGGGGCGATAGTAACGAGCAGTACTTC
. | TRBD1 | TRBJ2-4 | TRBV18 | CASSPGQGAFGRAKNIQYF | TGTGCCAGCTCACCTGGACAGGGGGCCTTCGGTCGGGCCAAAAACATTCAGTACTTC
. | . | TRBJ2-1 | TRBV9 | CASTLGGAVLYNEQFF | TGTGCCAGCACCCTAGGAGGTGCCGTATTGTACAATGAGCAGTTCTTC
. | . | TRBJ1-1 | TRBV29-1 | CSVSGTRVEAFF | TGCAGCGTTTCCGGGACACGAGTCGAGGCTTTCTTT
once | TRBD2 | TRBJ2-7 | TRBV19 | CASSMGLAPYEQYF | TGTGCCAGTAGTATGGGACTAGCCCCCTACGAGCAGTACTTC
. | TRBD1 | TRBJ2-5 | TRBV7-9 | CASSTRGTGDYLQETQYF | TGTGCCAGCAGCACTAGGGGGACAGGCGACTATCTCCAAGAGACCCAGTACTTC
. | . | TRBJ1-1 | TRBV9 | CASSVGGGGTEAFF | TGTGCCAGCAGCGTAGGCGGGGGCGGCACTGAAGCTTTCTTT
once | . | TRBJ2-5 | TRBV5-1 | CASSLAGGKETQYF | TGCGCCAGCAGCTTGGCTGGGGGCAAGGAGACCCAGTACTTC
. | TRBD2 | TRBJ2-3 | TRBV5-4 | CASTGGRFSDTQYF | TGTGCCAGCACGGGGGGGCGGTTTAGTGATACGCAGTATTTT
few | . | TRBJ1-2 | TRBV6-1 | CASSEASGAQGYTF | TGTGCCAGCAGTGAAGCTTCAGGGGCGCAAGGCTACACCTTC
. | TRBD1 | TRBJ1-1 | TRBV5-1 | CASRHGQGNTEAFF | TGCGCCAGCAGACACGGACAGGGGAACACTGAAGCTTTCTTT
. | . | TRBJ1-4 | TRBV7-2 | CASSHGGNNEKLFF | TGTGCCAGCAGCCACGGGGGGAATAATGAAAAACTGTTTTTT
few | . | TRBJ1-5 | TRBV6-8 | CASSYSDREGQPQHF | TGTGCCAGCAGTTACTCGGACAGAGAGGGTCAGCCCCAGCATTTT
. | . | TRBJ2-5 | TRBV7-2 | CASSPNRGGGGQETQYF | TGTGCCAGCAGCCCGAACCGCGGGGGAGGGGGCCAAGAGACCCAGTACTTC
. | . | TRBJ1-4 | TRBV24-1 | CATSDRGSGEKLFF | TGTGCCACCAGTGACCGGGGGTCTGGGGAAAAACTGTTTTTT
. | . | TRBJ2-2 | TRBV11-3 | CASSLGWLVGTGELFF | TGTGCCAGCAGCTTAGGATGGCTAGTGGGCACCGGGGAGCTGTTTTTT